This record looks at one T cell receptor (beta chain) sequence and its context. The antigen remains unidentified. The sample originates from a study of brain T cells in children with intractable seizures. Notes on the study in general: HCMV serostatus was not known, and viral specificity came from CDR3 similarity only.

V was pared by 5 bases and J by 4 bases, with 16 bases between. CDR1 is MNHEY and CDR2 is SVGAGI in the germline V gene. The CDR3 is 15 residues long. Surgery cases with the highest brain T cell transcript signatures were chosen for sequencing. Assay: immunoSEQ multiplex PCR; the TCRdb copy retains only in-frame clones and omits some. This sample carries under 45,000 clones, about 93% of them seen once, and the ten largest clones take 6.3%. The sequence was obtained from a girl aged 2 to 9 with tuberous sclerosis and intractable seizures. Sample: peripheral blood, taken at surgery. The chain is built from TRBV6-5 and TRBJ2-3, with D perhaps matching TRBD1 (5 bases). This chain's CDR3 is CASSRIRVRPDTQYF. The CDR3 DNA is TGTGCCAGCAGTCGGATCAGGGTCAGGCCAGATACGCAGTATTTT.